This T cell receptor (beta chain) appears in the sequencing data of a study of vaccination effects on CD4 cells after COVID-19. Study findings and constraints: Clones that were induced by infection or by vaccine showed marked contraction late after vaccination.

Once cultured for under 11 days, the cells underwent separation to obtain CD4+ T cells. Vaccination of participants consisted of two doses of either the BNT162b2 or mRNA-1273 vaccine. The method was immunoSEQ multiplex PCR; TCRdb's version includes in-frame clones alone and lacks a portion of them. The data hold 65,000 to 90,000 clones, with approximately 73% observed a single time. The length of the CDR3 is 16 residues. Trimming stripped 4 bases from V and 1 base from J, with 16 bases between. CDR1 MGHRA and CDR2 YSYEKL come from the germline V gene. As to this clone: Antigen specificity is unknown.

This chain connects TRBV4-1 to TRBJ1-1; D is perhaps TRBD1 (6 bases). The clonotype comes from a human donor who received a COVID-19 vaccine. Sequences were derived from CD4+ T cells from PBMCs cultured without peptide, sampled after COVID-19 vaccination. The CDR3 nucleotides are TGCGCCAGCAGCCCTCTAACAGGGCAGAAGAACACTGAAGCTTTCTTT. Encoded protein: CASSPLTGQKNTEAFF.